Described below is a single T cell receptor (beta chain) sequence and its context. What it binds is unknown. This entry is derived from a study of a mutant IDH1 vaccine in newly diagnosed glioma. On the study more broadly: Vaccination started 4-6 weeks after radiotherapy alone, or with temozolomide cycles.

Time point noted: week 5, during vaccination. Every vaccination contained 300 ug of the mutant IDH1 20-mer peptide and was paired with topical imiquimod. The donors' diagnosis was new WHO grade 3 or 4 astrocytoma that was IDH1-mutant and ATRX-lost. Study-wide results and caveats: Overall, about 92% of patients had vaccine-induced immune responses.

Here immunoSEQ multiplex PCR was the method, and the copy in TCRdb shows in-frame clones only, minus some. The top ten clones hold about 0.61% of a sample with 70,000 to 90,000 clones, roughly 91% of them seen once. V was shortened by 5 bases and J by 4 bases, with 12 bases between the two germline ends. Germline assignment: CDR1 SGHTA and CDR2 FQGNSA. This CDR3 has 13 amino acids. Source: PBMCs, taken from a glioma patient whose treatment included an IDH1 peptide vaccine. The TCR comes from a woman aged 45-60 years with glioma. V usage is TRBV7-2 and J usage is TRBJ2-7; D possibly matches TRBD1 or TRBD2 (5 bases each). CDR3 DNA: TGTGCCAGCAGCAAGCAGAGGGGTTACGAGCAGTACTTC. This gives the protein CASSKQRGYEQYF. The variable domain in full, completed from reference TRBV7-2 and TRBJ2-7, reads GAGVSQSPSNKVTEKGKDVELRCDPISGHTALYWYRQSLGQGLEFLIYFQGNSAPDKSGLPSDRFSAERTGGSVSTLTIQRTQQEDSAVYLCASSKQRGYEQYFGPGTRLTVT.